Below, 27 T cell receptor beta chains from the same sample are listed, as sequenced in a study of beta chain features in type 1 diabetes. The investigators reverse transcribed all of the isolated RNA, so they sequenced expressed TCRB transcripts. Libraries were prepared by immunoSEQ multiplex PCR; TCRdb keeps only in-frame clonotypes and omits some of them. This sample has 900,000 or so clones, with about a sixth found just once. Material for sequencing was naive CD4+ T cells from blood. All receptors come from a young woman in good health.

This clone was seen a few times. The DNA for the CDR3 is TGTGCCAGCACCCTCACCGGGGAGCTGTTTTTT. Its protein is CASTLTGELFF. The V call is TRBV7-9, the J call TRBJ2-2; D remains unclear. Trimming pared 7 bases from V and 4 bases from J, leaving 4 bases between. CDR1 and CDR2 (germline): SEHNR, FQNEAQ (reference sequence). The CDR3 contains 11 residues.

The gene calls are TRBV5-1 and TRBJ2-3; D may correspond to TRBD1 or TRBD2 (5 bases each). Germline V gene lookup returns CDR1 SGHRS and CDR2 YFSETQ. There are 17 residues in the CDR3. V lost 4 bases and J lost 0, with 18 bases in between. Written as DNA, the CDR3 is TGCGCCAGCAGCGTTGGGACGACAGCCGATAGCACAGATACGCAGTATTTT. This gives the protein CASSVGTTADSTDTQYF.

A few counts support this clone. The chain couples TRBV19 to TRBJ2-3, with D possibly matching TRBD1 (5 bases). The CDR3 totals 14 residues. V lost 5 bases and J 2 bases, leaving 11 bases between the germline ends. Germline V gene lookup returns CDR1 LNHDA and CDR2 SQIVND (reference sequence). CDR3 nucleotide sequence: TGTGCCAGTAGTCTAGGGGCCATCACAGATACGCAGTATTTT. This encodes CASSLGAITDTQYF.

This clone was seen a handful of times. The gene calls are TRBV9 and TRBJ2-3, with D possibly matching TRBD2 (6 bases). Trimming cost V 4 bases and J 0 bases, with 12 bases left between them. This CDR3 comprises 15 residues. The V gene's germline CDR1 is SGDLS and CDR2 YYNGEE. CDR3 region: CASSPGGRSTDTQYF. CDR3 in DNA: TGTGCCAGCAGCCCCGGAGGGCGGAGCACAGATACGCAGTATTTT.

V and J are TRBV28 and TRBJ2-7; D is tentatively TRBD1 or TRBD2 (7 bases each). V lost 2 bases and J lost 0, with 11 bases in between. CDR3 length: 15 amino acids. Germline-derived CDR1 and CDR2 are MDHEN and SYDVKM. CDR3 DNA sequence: TGTGCCAGCAGTTTAGGGGGGGACAGCTCCTACGAGCAGTACTTC. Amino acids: CASSLGGDSSYEQYF.

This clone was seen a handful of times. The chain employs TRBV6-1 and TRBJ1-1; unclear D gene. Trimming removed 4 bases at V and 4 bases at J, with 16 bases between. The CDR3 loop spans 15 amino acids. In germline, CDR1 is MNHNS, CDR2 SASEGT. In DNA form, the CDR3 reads TGTGCCAGCAGTGTGGTGGACGTGCCGCCCACTGAAGCTTTCTTT. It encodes CASSVVDVPPTEAFF.

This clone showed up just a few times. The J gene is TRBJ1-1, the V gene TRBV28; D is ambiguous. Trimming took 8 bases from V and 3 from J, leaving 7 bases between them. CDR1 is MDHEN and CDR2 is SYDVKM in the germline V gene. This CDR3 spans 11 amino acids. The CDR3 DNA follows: TGTGCCAGCCGAAGTCACACTGAAGCTTTCTTT. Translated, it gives CASRSHTEAFF. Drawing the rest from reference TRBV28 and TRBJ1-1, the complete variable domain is DVKVTQSSRYLVKRTGEKVFLECVQDMDHENMFWYRQDPGLGLRLIYFSYDVKMKEKGDIPEGYSVSREKKERFSLILESASTNQTSMYLCASRSHTEAFFGQGTRLTVV.

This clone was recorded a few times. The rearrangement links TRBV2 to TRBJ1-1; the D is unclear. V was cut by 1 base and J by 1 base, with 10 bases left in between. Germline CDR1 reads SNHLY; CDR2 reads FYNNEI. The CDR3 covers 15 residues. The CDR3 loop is CASSEESLENTEAFF. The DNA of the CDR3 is TGTGCCAGCAGTGAAGAGTCTTTGGAGAACACTGAAGCTTTCTTT.

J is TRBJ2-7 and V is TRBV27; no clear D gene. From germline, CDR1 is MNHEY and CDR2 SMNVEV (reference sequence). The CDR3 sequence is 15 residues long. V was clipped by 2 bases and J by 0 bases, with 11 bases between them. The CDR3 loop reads CASSLSGVSSYEQYF. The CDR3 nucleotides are TGTGCCAGCAGTTTAAGTGGGGTTAGCTCCTACGAGCAGTACTTC.

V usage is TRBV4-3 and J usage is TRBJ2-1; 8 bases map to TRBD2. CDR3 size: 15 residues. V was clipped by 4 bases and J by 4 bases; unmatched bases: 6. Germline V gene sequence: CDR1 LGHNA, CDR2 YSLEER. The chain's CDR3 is CASSRGTRVYNEQFF. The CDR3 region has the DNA TGCGCCAGCAGCCGCGGGACTAGGGTGTACAATGAGCAGTTCTTC.

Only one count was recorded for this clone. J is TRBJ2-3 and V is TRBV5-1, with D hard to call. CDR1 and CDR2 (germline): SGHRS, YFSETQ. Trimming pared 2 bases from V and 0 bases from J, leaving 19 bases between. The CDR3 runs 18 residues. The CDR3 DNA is TGCGCCAGCAGCTTCCCAAAATCGACGGACCCTAGCACAGATACGCAGTATTTT. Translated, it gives CASSFPKSTDPSTDTQYF.

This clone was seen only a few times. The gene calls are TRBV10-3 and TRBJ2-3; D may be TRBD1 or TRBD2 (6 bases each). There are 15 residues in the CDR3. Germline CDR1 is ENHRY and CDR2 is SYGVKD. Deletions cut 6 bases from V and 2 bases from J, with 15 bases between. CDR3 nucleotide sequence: TGTGCCATCAGGGGGGGACAACTATTCACAGATACGCAGTATTTT. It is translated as CAIRGGQLFTDTQYF.

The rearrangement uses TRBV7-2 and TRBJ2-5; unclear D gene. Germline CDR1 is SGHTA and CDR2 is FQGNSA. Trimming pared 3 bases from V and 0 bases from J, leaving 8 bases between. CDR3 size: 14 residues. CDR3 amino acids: CASSFPGHQETQYF. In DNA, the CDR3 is TGTGCCAGCAGCTTCCCCGGTCACCAAGAGACCCAGTACTTC.

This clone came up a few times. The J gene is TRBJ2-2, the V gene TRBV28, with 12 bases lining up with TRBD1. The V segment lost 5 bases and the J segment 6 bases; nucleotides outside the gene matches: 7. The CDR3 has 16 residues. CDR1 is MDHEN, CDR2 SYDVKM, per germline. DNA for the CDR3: TGTGCCAGCAGTCACGGGGGGACAGGGGGCCCCGGGGAGCTGTTTTTT. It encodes CASSHGGTGGPGELFF.

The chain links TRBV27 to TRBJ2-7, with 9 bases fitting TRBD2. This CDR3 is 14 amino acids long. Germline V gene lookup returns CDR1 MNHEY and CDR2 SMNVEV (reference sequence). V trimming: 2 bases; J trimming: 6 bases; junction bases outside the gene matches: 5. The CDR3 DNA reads TGTGCCAGCAGTTTACGCGGGAGGGCGGCCGAGCAGTACTTC. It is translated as CASSLRGRAAEQYF.

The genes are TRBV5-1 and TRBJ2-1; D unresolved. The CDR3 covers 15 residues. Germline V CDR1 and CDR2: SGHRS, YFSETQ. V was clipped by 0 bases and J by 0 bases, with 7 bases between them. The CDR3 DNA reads TGCGCCAGCAGCTTGGTCGAGCCCTCCTACAATGAGCAGTTCTTC. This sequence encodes CASSLVEPSYNEQFF.

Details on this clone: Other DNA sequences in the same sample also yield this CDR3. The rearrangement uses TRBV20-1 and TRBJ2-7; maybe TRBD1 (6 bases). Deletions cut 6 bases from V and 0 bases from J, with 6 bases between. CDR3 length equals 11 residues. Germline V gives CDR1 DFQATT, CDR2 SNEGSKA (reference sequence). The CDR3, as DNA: TGCAGTGCGGACAGCTCCTACGAGCAGTACTTC. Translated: CSADSSYEQYF.

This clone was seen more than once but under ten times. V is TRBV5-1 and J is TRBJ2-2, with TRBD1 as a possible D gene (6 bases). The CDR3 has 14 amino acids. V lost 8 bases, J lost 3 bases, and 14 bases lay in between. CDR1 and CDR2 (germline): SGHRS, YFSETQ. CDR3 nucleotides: TGCGCCAGTACCCGGGACATTGACACCGGGGAGCTGTTTTTT. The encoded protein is CASTRDIDTGELFF.

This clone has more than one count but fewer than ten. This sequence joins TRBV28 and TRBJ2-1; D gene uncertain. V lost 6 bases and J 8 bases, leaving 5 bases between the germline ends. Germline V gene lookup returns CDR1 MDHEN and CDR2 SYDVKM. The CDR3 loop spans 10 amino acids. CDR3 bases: TGTGCCAGCAGGCGCTATGAGCAGTTCTTC. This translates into CASRRYEQFF.

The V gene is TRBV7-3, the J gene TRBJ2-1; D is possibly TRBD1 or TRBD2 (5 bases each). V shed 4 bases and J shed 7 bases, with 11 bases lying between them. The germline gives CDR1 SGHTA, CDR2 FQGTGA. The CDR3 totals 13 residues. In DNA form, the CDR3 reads TGTGCCAGCAGCTCCGGGACGCCGAATGAGCAGTTCTTC. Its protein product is CASSSGTPNEQFF. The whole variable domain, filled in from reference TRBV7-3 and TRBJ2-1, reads GAGVSQTPSNKVTEKGKYVELRCDPISGHTALYWYRQSLGQGPEFLIYFQGTGAADDSGLPNDRFFAVRPEGSVSTLKIQRTERGDSAVYLCASSSGTPNEQFFGPGTRLTVL.

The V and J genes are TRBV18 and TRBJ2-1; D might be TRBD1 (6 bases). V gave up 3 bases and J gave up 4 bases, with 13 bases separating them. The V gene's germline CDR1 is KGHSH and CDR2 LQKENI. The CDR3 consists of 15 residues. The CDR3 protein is CASSPRQVIYNEQFF. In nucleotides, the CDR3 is TGTGCCAGCTCACCCCGACAGGTAATATACAATGAGCAGTTCTTC.

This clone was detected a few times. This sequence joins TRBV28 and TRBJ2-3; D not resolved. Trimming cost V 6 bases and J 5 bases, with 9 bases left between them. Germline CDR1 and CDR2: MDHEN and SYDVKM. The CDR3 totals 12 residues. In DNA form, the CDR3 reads TGTGCCAGCAGAGGGTACGGAGATACGCAGTATTTT. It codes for CASRGYGDTQYF.

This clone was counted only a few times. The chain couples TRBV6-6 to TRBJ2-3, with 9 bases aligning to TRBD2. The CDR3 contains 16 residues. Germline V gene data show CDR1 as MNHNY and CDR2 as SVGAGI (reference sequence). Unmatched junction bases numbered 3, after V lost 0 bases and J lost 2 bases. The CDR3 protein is CASSYSSSGATDTQYF. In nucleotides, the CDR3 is TGTGCCAGCAGTTACTCATCTAGCGGGGCCACAGATACGCAGTATTTT.

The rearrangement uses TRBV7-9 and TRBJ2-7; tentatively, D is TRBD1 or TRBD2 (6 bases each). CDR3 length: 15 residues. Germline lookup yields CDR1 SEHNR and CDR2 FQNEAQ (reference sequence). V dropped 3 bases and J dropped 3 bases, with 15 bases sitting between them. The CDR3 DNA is TGTGCCAGCAGCTTTTCATGGGGGGCTCGCTACGAGCAGTACTTC. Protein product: CASSFSWGARYEQYF. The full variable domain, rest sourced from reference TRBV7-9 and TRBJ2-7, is DTGVSQNPRHKITKRGQNVTFRCDPISEHNRLYWYRQTLGQGPEFLTYFQNEAQLEKSRLLSDRFSAERPKGSFSTLEIQRTEQGDSAMYLCASSFSWGARYEQYFGPGTRLTVT.

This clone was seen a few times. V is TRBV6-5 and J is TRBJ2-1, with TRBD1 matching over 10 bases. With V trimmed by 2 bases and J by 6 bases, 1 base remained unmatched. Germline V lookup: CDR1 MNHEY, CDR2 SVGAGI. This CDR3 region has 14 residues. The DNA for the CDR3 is TGTGCCAGCAGTTACCGGGACAGGGGCAATGAGCAGTTCTTC. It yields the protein CASSYRDRGNEQFF.

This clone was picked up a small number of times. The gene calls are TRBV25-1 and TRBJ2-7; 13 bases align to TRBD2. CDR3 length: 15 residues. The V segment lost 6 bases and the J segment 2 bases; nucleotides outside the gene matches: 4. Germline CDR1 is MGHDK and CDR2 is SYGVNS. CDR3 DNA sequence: TGTGCCAGCAGCGGGACTAGCGGGATGACCTACGAGCAGTACTTC. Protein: CASSGTSGMTYEQYF.

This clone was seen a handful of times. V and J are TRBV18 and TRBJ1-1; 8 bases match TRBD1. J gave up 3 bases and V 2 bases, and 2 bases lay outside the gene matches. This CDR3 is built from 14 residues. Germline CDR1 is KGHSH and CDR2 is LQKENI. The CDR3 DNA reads TGTGCCAGCTCACCAGGCAGGGGGCACACTGAAGCTTTCTTT. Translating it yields CASSPGRGHTEAFF.